This T cell receptor (beta chain) was documented in a study of blood T cell repertoires in COVID-19. Profiled with immunoSEQ multiplex PCR; TCRdb holds only in-frame clones, not every one. The table has roughly 100,000 clones, about 91% seen once; the top ten hold about 3.9%. CDR3 size: 17 residues. Unmatched junction bases numbered 11, after V lost 4 bases and J lost 5 bases. The germline gives CDR1 SGHTA, CDR2 FQGNSA. This clone has just a few counts. This rearrangement joins TRBV7-2 to TRBJ1-6; 7 bases align to TRBD1. The clonotype comes from a man aged 18-30 years with acute or convalescent COVID-19. The specimen was peripheral blood. The CDR3 region is CASSSRGQPSNNSPLHF. CDR3 sequence (DNA): TGTGCCAGCAGCTCTCGGGGACAGCCGTCTAATAATTCACCCCTCCACTTT.